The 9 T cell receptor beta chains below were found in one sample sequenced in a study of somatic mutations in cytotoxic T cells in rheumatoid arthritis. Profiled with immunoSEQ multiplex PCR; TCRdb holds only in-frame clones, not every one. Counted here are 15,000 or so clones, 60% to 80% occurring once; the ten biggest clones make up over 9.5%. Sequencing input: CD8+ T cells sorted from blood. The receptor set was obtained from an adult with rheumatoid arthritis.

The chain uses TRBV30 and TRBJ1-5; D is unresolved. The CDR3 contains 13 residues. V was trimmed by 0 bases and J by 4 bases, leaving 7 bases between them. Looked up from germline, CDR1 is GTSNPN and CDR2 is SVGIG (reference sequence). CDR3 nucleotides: TGTGCCTGGAGTGTACGGGAGAATCAGCCCCAGCATTTT. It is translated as CAWSVRENQPQHF.

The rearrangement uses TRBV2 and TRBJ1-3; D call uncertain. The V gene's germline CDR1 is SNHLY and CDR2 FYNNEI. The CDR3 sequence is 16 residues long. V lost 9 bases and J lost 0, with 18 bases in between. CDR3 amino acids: CASSSVVPRSGNTIYF. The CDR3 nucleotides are TGTGCCAGTTCGAGTGTCGTACCCCGCTCTGGAAACACCATATATTTT. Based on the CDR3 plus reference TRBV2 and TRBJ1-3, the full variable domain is EPEVTQTPSHQVTQMGQEVILRCVPISNHLYFYWYRQILGQKVEFLVSFYNNEISEKSEIFDDQFSVERPDGSNFTLKIRSTKLEDSAMYFCASSSVVPRSGNTIYFGEGSWLTVV.

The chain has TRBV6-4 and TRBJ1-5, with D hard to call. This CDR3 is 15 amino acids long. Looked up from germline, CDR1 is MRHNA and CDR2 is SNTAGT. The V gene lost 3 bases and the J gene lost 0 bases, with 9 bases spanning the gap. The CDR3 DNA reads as TGTGCCAGCAGTGAGGACGGTTCTAGCAATCAGCCCCAGCATTTT. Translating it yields CASSEDGSSNQPQHF.

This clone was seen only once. This CDR3 is CASSLDRLSSYEQYV. The CDR3 DNA sequence: TGTGCCAGCAGCTTGGACAGGTTGAGCTCCTACGAGCAGTACGTC. The chain links TRBV5-6 to TRBJ2-7, with a possible D match to TRBD1 (5 bases). Trimming left V 0 bases short and J 0 bases short, with 10 bases between. CDR3 size: 15 residues. Germline values: CDR1 SGHDT, CDR2 YYEEEE.

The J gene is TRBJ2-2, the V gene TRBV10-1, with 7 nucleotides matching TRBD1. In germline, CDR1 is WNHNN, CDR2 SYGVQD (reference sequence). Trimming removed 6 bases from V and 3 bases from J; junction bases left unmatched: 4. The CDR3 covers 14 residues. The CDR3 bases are TGCGCCAGCAGCATCGGGACAGACACCGGGGAGCTGTTTTTT. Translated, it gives CASSIGTDTGELFF.

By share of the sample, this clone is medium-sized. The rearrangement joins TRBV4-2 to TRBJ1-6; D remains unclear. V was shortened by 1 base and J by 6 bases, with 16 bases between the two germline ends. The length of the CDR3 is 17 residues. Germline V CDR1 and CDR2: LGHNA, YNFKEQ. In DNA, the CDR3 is TGTGCCAGCAGCCAAGCCGCGGGGAAGATGGGTAATTCACCCCTCCACTTT. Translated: CASSQAAGKMGNSPLHF.

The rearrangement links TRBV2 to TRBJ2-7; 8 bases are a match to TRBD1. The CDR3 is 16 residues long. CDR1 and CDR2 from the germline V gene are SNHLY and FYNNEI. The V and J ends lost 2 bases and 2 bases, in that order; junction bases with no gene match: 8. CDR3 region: CASSEPPGGKTYEQYV. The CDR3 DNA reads TGTGCCAGCAGTGAACCGCCAGGGGGCAAAACCTACGAGCAGTACGTC.

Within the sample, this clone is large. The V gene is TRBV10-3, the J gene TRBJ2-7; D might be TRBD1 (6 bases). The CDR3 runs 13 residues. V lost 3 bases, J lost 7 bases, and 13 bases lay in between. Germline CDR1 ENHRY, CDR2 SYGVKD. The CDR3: CAISDLKGDEQYV. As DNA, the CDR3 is TGTGCCATCAGTGACTTAAAGGGGGATGAGCAGTACGTC.

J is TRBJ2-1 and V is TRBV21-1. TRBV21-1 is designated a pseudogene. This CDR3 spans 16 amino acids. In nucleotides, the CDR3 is TGTGCCAGCAGCAAAGGCCCTAGGAGGTGGGGGAATGAGCAGTTCTTC. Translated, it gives CASSKGPRRWGNEQFF.